These 30 T cell receptor beta chains originate from one sample sequenced in a study of PD-L1 blockade in urothelial cancer. Time point reported: pretreatment peripheral blood. Clones were read by immunoSEQ multiplex PCR, and TCRdb kept only the in-frame ones, dropping some. This table holds tens of thousands of clones, 75% to 90% found once. Sequencing used PBMCs, obtained around atezolizumab (anti-PD-L1) treatment. The origin of the receptors is a man between 65 and 79 years old with urothelial cancer.

This clone was seen only once. The chain uses TRBV7-3 and TRBJ2-1; D ambiguous. Germline V gene sequence: CDR1 SGHTA, CDR2 FQGTGA. V shed 0 bases and J shed 5 bases, with 14 bases lying between them. The CDR3 consists of 16 residues. Here the CDR3 reads CASSLTVGRPDNEQFF. The CDR3 nucleotides read TGTGCCAGCAGCTTAACGGTGGGCCGACCGGACAATGAGCAGTTCTTC.

This chain connects TRBV20-1 to TRBJ2-3; D is ambiguous. Germline V CDR1 and CDR2: DFQATT, SNEGSKA (reference sequence). CDR3 length: 11 amino acids. Deletions cut 4 bases from V and 4 bases from J, with 6 bases between. The CDR3 region has the DNA TGCAGTGCTACAGGCGCAGATACGCAGTATTTT. Protein sequence: CSATGADTQYF.

The chain couples TRBV14 to TRBJ2-1, with 8 bases lining up with TRBD2. The germline CDR1 and CDR2 sequences are SGHDN and FVKESK. Trimming cost V 1 base and J 4 bases; bases outside gene matches: 12. The CDR3 has 18 amino acids. The CDR3 sequence is CASSQGLRGTRLYNEQFF. The CDR3 DNA reads as TGTGCCAGCAGCCAAGGATTGAGGGGGACTAGGCTTTACAATGAGCAGTTCTTC.

The genes are TRBV2 and TRBJ2-5, with D possibly TRBD1 on 6 matching bases. The CDR3 runs to 12 residues. V was trimmed by 11 bases and J by 4 bases, leaving 14 bases between them. In germline, CDR1 is SNHLY, CDR2 FYNNEI. This CDR3 is CAGDKVGETQYF. CDR3 DNA: TGTGCCGGGGACAAAGTTGGAGAGACCCAGTACTTC. The complete variable domain, with remaining parts taken from reference TRBV2 and TRBJ2-5, reads EPEVTQTPSHQVTQMGQEVILRCVPISNHLYFYWYRQILGQKVEFLVSFYNNEISEKSEIFDDQFSVERPDGSNFTLKIRSTKLEDSAMYFCAGDKVGETQYFGPGTRLLVL.

The sample holds a few counts of this clone. The rearrangement uses TRBV7-9 and TRBJ2-3; D is perhaps TRBD2 (5 bases). The length of the CDR3 is 13 residues. CDR1 is SEHNR and CDR2 is FQNEAQ in the germline V gene (reference sequence). Between the trimmed V and J ends, which lost 3 bases and 1 base, there was a span of 5 bases. This CDR3 is CASSFSGTDTQYF. In nucleotides, the CDR3 is TGTGCCAGCAGCTTTAGCGGCACAGATACGCAGTATTTT.

This chain uses TRBV5-1 with TRBJ2-1; no firm D call. Germline CDR1 reads SGHRS; CDR2 reads YFSETQ. The CDR3 length is 12 residues. Trimming stripped 3 bases from V and 7 bases from J, with 8 bases between. The CDR3 coding sequence is TGCGCCAGCAGCTCACTCCGGAATGAGCAGTTCTTC. Translated, it gives CASSSLRNEQFF.

This clone appeared a few times. The genes are TRBV28 and TRBJ1-1; D call uncertain. The CDR3 loop spans 14 amino acids. Trimming cost V 6 bases and J 2 bases, with 13 bases left between them. Germline V gene data show CDR1 as MDHEN and CDR2 as SYDVKM. The CDR3 DNA reads TGTGCCAGCAGCCTAGTGCGGTTTAACACTGAAGCTTTCTTT. The encoded protein is CASSLVRFNTEAFF.

This clone occurred once. This chain joins TRBV30 and TRBJ2-7; D remains ambiguous. V was pared by 2 bases and J by 1 base, with 6 bases between. Germline V gene data show CDR1 as GTSNPN and CDR2 as SVGIG (reference sequence). The CDR3 consists of 12 residues. CDR3 in amino acids: CAWSISSYEQYF. CDR3 nucleotide sequence: TGTGCCTGGAGTATTTCTTCCTACGAGCAGTACTTC.

V is TRBV4-2 and J is TRBJ2-5, with 8 bases aligning to TRBD1. V lost 0 bases, J lost 5 bases, and 8 bases stayed unmatched. This CDR3 comprises 16 residues. Germline V gene sequence: CDR1 LGHNA, CDR2 YNFKEQ. The CDR3 loop reads CASSQEAGGIGETQYF. In DNA form, the CDR3 reads TGTGCCAGCAGCCAAGAGGCAGGGGGCATTGGGGAGACCCAGTACTTC.

J is TRBJ2-5 and V is TRBV4-2; TRBD2 matches at 8 bases. Germline lookup yields CDR1 LGHNA and CDR2 YNFKEQ. V lost 4 bases and J lost 2; bases outside the gene matches: 6. CDR3 length equals 15 residues. The CDR3 spells CASSRQLAEQETQYF. DNA for the CDR3: TGTGCCAGCAGCCGACAACTAGCGGAGCAAGAGACCCAGTACTTC.

The chain couples TRBV5-4 to TRBJ1-2; 7 bases map to TRBD1. With V trimmed by 2 bases and J by 4 bases, 8 bases remained unmatched. CDR1 and CDR2 (germline): SGHNT, YYREEE (reference sequence). This CDR3 is built from 15 residues. The CDR3 reads CASSLGGGAGYGYTF. DNA of the CDR3: TGTGCCAGCAGCTTAGGAGGGGGCGCCGGCTATGGCTACACCTTC.

This chain connects TRBV6-1 to TRBJ2-3; 10 bases are a match to TRBD2. CDR3 length: 21 residues. CDR1 is MNHNS, CDR2 SASEGT, per germline. J lost 1 base, V lost 1 base, and 17 bases had no gene match. CDR3 in amino acids: CASSEGWLAGEAVRGTDTQYF. The CDR3 region has the DNA TGTGCCAGCAGTGAAGGGTGGCTAGCGGGAGAAGCGGTGAGGGGCACAGATACGCAGTATTTT.

V gene TRBV6-1 combines with J gene TRBJ2-7; 8 nucleotides line up with TRBD1. Germline loops: CDR1 MNHNS, CDR2 SASEGT. V shed 6 bases and J 6 bases; nucleotides not matched to a gene: 7. The CDR3 contains 13 residues. CDR3 residues: CASSPGTGPEQYF. The CDR3 region has the DNA TGTGCCAGCAGCCCCGGGACAGGCCCCGAGCAGTACTTC.

The rearrangement links TRBV11-2 to TRBJ2-2; tentatively, D is TRBD1 (6 bases). With 3 bases removed from V and 1 base from J, the gap between germline ends came to 9 bases. The CDR3 has 15 residues. CDR1 is SGHAT, CDR2 FQNNGV, per germline. The CDR3 DNA is TGTGCCAGCAGCTTCGGGACACTGAACACCGGGGAGCTGTTTTTT. Protein product: CASSFGTLNTGELFF.

The V call is TRBV28, the J call TRBJ2-1, with 9 bases identical to TRBD2. The CDR3 loop spans 15 amino acids. J was trimmed by 3 bases and V by 6 bases; bases with no gene match: 6. Germline V gene sequence: CDR1 MDHEN, CDR2 SYDVKM. CDR3 region: CASRTLSGSYNEQFF. DNA for the CDR3: TGTGCCAGCAGGACCCTTAGCGGGAGCTACAATGAGCAGTTCTTC.

The genes are TRBV6-6 and TRBJ1-4; TRBD1 is a possible D gene (6 bases). The germline V gene has CDR1 MNHNY and CDR2 SVGAGI (reference sequence). CDR3 length: 14 amino acids. V dropped 5 bases and J dropped 7 bases, with 14 bases sitting between them. Here the CDR3 reads CASSDRTLREKLFF. CDR3 in DNA: TGTGCCAGCAGTGACAGGACTTTGCGTGAAAAACTGTTTTTT.

The V gene is TRBV4-1, the J gene TRBJ2-7; 8 bases are shared with TRBD1. The V and J ends lost 0 bases and 3 bases, in that order; junction bases with no gene match: 4. CDR3 size: 15 residues. The germline V gene has CDR1 MGHRA and CDR2 YSYEKL. The CDR3 bases are TGCGCCAGCAGCCAAGAGGACAGGGCTAACTACGAGCAGTACTTC. Its protein is CASSQEDRANYEQYF.

The genes are TRBV5-1 and TRBJ2-1, with D maybe TRBD2 (6 bases). Trimming stripped 0 bases from V and 10 bases from J, with 20 bases between. The CDR3 is made up of 16 amino acids. Germline lookup yields CDR1 SGHRS and CDR2 YFSETQ. The CDR3 protein is CASSLGAGGVANEQFF. The DNA of the CDR3 is TGCGCCAGCAGCTTGGGGGCAGGCGGGGTTGCGAACGAGCAGTTCTTC.

Notes on this clone: The DNA is omitted, as the CDR3 cannot be located on it reliably, and the CDR3 follows TCRdb's listing. J is TRBJ1-2 and V is TRBV4-1; no check of the table's D call, TRBD1, against the DNA was made. Germline CDR1 reads MGHRA; CDR2 reads YSYEKL. The CDR3 length equals 14 residues, ends included. This CDR3 reads CASSPAGFGTGADF.

The chain employs TRBV5-4 and TRBJ2-5, with D possibly matching TRBD2 (7 bases). V was shortened by 0 bases and J by 5 bases, with 11 bases between the two germline ends. CDR1 and CDR2 (germline): SGHNT, YYREEE (reference sequence). The CDR3 is 14 residues long. The CDR3 sequence: CASSLGGGGETQYF. The CDR3 region has the DNA TGTGCCAGCAGCTTGGGGGGGGGCGGGGAGACCCAGTACTTC.

The chain combines TRBV9 with TRBJ2-2; tentative D call: TRBD1 (6 bases). CDR3 length equals 14 residues. V was trimmed by 0 bases and J by 4 bases, leaving 7 bases between them. The V gene's germline CDR1 is SGDLS and CDR2 YYNGEE. The DNA of the CDR3 is TGTGCCAGCAGCGTAGGAGGGGGCACCGGGGAGCTGTTTTTT. Translated: CASSVGGGTGELFF.

The chain joins TRBV5-1 to TRBJ2-7; D might be TRBD2 (5 bases). Germline V CDR1 and CDR2: SGHRS, YFSETQ. CDR3 length equals 13 residues. V lost 0 bases to trimming and J lost 2 bases, with 6 bases between them. CDR3 amino acids: CASSLAGTYEQYF. The DNA for the CDR3 is TGCGCCAGCAGCTTGGCCGGGACCTACGAGCAGTACTTC.

V and J are TRBV19 and TRBJ1-2, with a possible D match to TRBD1 (5 bases). V was cut by 7 bases and J by 4 bases, with 22 bases left in between. This CDR3 is 16 amino acids long. Germline values: CDR1 LNHDA, CDR2 SQIVND (reference sequence). CDR3 coding DNA: TGTGCCAGTACCCGCGCGGGGGGGTCCCAGGGCTATGGCTACACCTTC. Residues: CASTRAGGSQGYGYTF.

The rearrangement links TRBV19 to TRBJ2-6; D possibly corresponds to TRBD2 (6 bases). Per germline, CDR1 LNHDA and CDR2 SQIVND (reference sequence). Deletions cut 11 bases from V and 2 bases from J, with 16 bases between. The CDR3 length is 15 residues. In nucleotides, the CDR3 is TGTGCCTCCGCACCACGCGGGGCTGGGGCCAACGTCCTGACTTTC. Protein product: CASAPRGAGANVLTF.

The V gene is TRBV28, the J gene TRBJ2-1; 13 bases are a match to TRBD2. Germline CDR1 and CDR2: MDHEN and SYDVKM. V shed 6 bases, J shed 8 bases, and the junction held 16 bases outside the gene matches. The CDR3 consists of 18 residues. CDR3 amino acids: CASRPGLAGMVWVHEQFF. CDR3 DNA: TGTGCCAGCAGGCCGGGACTAGCGGGAATGGTATGGGTACATGAGCAGTTCTTC.

The V call is TRBV11-2, the J call TRBJ2-4; 10 nucleotides match TRBD2. CDR3 length equals 19 residues. The germline V gene has CDR1 SGHAT and CDR2 FQNNGV. V was clipped by 0 bases and J by 0 bases; unmatched bases: 8. The CDR3 region has the DNA TGTGCCAGCAGCTTAGAACTAGCGGGATTAATGCGAGCCAAAAACATTCAGTACTTC. Its protein is CASSLELAGLMRAKNIQYF. Full variable domain (missing parts from reference TRBV11-2 and TRBJ2-4): EAGVAQSPRYKIIEKRQSVAFWCNPISGHATLYWYQQILGQGPKLLIQFQNNGVVDDSQLPKDRFSAERLKGVDSTLKIQPAKLEDSAVYLCASSLELAGLMRAKNIQYFGAGTRLSVL.

The rearrangement links TRBV20-1 to TRBJ2-7, with D hard to call. The CDR3 sequence is 11 residues long. V was cut by 5 bases and J by 5 bases, with 10 bases left in between. Looked up from germline, CDR1 is DFQATT and CDR2 is SNEGSKA (reference sequence). In DNA, the CDR3 is TGCAGTGCTCGAGCAGTGAACGAGCAGTACTTC. Amino acid sequence: CSARAVNEQYF.

The gene calls are TRBV7-9 and TRBJ1-1; D gene unclear. Germline V gene lookup returns CDR1 SEHNR and CDR2 FQNEAQ (reference sequence). With 7 bases removed from V and 3 bases from J, the gap between germline ends came to 9 bases. This CDR3 region has 12 residues. CDR3 nucleotides: TGTGCCAGCAACCTACTGGACACTGAAGCTTTCTTT. Its protein product is CASNLLDTEAFF.

The chain uses TRBV7-6 and TRBJ1-3, with D possibly TRBD1 on 5 matching bases. The CDR3 loop spans 15 amino acids. Germline assignment: CDR1 SGHVS and CDR2 FNYEAQ. V shed 5 bases and J shed 0 bases, with 11 bases lying between them. In DNA form, the CDR3 reads TGTGCCAGCAGCCCAGGGTATAGCTCTGGAAACACCATATATTTT. This gives the protein CASSPGYSSGNTIYF.

This chain joins TRBV7-9 and TRBJ2-1; D is perhaps TRBD1 (5 bases). Germline CDR1 is SEHNR and CDR2 is FQNEAQ (reference sequence). The CDR3 consists of 14 residues. With 3 bases removed from V and 7 bases from J, the gap between germline ends came to 13 bases. The chain's CDR3 is CASSFRDSSNEQFF. DNA of the CDR3: TGTGCCAGCAGCTTTCGCGACAGTTCGAATGAGCAGTTCTTC. The full variable domain, in which reference TRBV7-9 and TRBJ2-1 provide the parts outside the CDR3, is DTGVSQNPRHKITKRGQNVTFRCDPISEHNRLYWYRQTLGQGPEFLTYFQNEAQLEKSRLLSDRFSAERPKGSFSTLEIQRTEQGDSAMYLCASSFRDSSNEQFFGPGTRLTVL.